This entry describes one T cell receptor (beta chain). What it binds is unknown. A much bigger clone sits one base away, suggesting this may be a read error. Quantitative 5'-RACE with molecular barcodes was used to make the TCR beta libraries. TCRdb reprocessed the 5' RACE reads via MiXCR and lists one record per CDR3 protein. The sample shows under 300,000 distinct CDR3 sequences, around 9.1% of them seen only once. The sample is drawn from a study of CD8 T cells in ankylosing spondylitis. Study-wide results and caveats: According to the report, clones linked to the disease were significantly enriched in matched synovial fluid samples taken from ankylosing spondylitis patients. Characteristic, it appeared, of ankylosing spondylitis blood was a TCR beta motif of roughly 8 highly homologous variants. CD8+ by phenotype, disease-linked clones were relatively rare in peripheral blood.

This CDR3 contains 13 residues. Germline loops: CDR1 LGHDT, CDR2 YNNKEL (reference sequence). The sequence was collected from a male donor with ankylosing spondylitis or in good health (not recorded which). Material: blood, either unsorted or a sorted T cell fraction (not recorded which). The J gene is TRBJ2-7, the V gene TRBV3-1; D unresolved. The CDR3 loop reads CASSQERSYVQYF. In DNA form, the CDR3 reads TGTGCCAGCAGCCAAGAAAGAAGCTACGTGCAGTACTTC.